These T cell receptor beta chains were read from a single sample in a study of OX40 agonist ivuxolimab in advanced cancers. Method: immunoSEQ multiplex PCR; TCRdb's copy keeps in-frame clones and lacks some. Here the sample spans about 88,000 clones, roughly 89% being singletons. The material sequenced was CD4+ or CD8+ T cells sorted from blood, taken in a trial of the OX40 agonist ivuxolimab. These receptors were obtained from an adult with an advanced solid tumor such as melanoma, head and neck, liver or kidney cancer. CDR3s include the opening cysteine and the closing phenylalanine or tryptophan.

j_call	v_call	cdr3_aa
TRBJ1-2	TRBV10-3	CAINGELNYGYTF
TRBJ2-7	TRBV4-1	CASSQGRASSYEQYF
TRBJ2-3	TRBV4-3	CASSRDGRVADTQYF
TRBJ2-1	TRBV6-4	CASSGGVGGYDEQFF
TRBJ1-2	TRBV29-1	CSVPSSGGNYGYTF
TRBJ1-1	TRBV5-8	CASSLVGGNTEAFF
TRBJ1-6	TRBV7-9	CASSKTDYNSPLHF
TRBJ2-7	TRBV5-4	CASSPTGGRALYEQYF
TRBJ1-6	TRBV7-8	CASSLETYGGLHF
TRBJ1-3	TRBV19	CASCGGTAGNTIYF
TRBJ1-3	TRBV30	CAWRDLSGNTIYF
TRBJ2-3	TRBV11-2	CASSPRGGLETDTQYF
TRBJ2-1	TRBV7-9	CASSLGLAAYNEQFF
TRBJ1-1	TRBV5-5	CASTLGGPRTEAFF
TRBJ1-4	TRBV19	CASSMGTGPEKLFF
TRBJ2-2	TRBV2	CATCSGANTGELFF
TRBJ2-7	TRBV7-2	CASSLADSGSSYEQYF
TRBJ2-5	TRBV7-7	CASGVGGLAETQYF
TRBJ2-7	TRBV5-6	CASSWGSEQYF
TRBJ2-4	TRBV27	CASRKVTGGKEYIQYF
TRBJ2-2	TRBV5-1	CASSSSGLGRAGELFF
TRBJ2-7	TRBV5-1	CASRRDLGVSYEQYF
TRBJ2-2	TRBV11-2	CASSSTPGEGVTGELFF
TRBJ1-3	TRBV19	CASRNHRVAGNTIYF
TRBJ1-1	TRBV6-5	CASSYPRSTEAFF
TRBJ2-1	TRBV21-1	CASSLSAPTGFPYNEQFF
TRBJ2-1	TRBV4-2	CASSQVARGGYNEQFF
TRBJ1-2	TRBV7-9	CASSFFGTNYGYTF
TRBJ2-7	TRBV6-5	CASSAGQSLIYEQYF
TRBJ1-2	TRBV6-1	CASRDRGNYGYTF
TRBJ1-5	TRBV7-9	CASSPMGGVNQPQHF
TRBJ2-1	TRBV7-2	CASSFHGDEQFF
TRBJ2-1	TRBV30	CAWSAGGGANYNEQFF
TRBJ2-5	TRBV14	CASSHRPTGKLQETQYF
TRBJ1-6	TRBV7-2	CASSLDFGPESPLHF
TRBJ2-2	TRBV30	CAWSARADGELFF
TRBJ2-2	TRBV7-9	CASSLATSGRDGGELFF
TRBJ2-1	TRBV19	CASRFQSGPYNEQFF
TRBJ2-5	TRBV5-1	CASSFGQVGETQYF
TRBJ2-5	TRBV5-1	CASSRSASVEETQYF
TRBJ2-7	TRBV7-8	CASSLEDSRFEQYF
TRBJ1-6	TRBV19	CASRRTETSGGSPLHF
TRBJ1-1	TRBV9	CASSVDDGTLNTEAFF
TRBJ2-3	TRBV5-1	CASSLDRPSPTDTQYF
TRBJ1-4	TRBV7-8	CASSLGDRDRGEKLFF
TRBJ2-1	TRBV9	CASSAQLAGGLNEQFF